These 28 T cell receptor beta chains originate from one sample sequenced in a study of blood T cells in healthy people across ages (dated by TCRdb to between 2015 and 2016). The library was obtained by 5' RACE. Data came from an Illumina HiSeq 2500. A second PCR of about 6 to 11 cycles was performed with a sample-barcoded 5' primer and a J-beta primer mix. TCRdb reworked the public reads: Q25 trimming with fastp, MiXCR clone assembly, productive beta chains retained. Under each unique CDR3 protein, matching rows form one entry showing the most common genes and DNA. Present in this sample are 790,000 or so distinct CDR3 sequences, 35% to 50% of which were seen just once. The biggest ten clones account for 15% to 20% of the sample. The specimen sequenced was blood. These receptors all stem from a man older than 75 in good health.

This clonotype was recorded once. The rearrangement uses TRBV30 and TRBJ2-5, with 9 bases matching TRBD2. Germline V gives CDR1 GTSNPN, CDR2 SVGIG (reference sequence). This CDR3 has 16 residues. Germline trimming cut 0 bases from V and 11 bases from J; bases unmatched to any gene: 16. The CDR3: CAWSVGPSGMGDEQYF. The CDR3 DNA reads TGTGCCTGGAGTGTAGGCCCTAGCGGGATGGGCGATGAGCAGTACTTC.

Points on this clonotype: The junction departs from germline at one end; a sequencing error may be responsible. The chain joins TRBV2 to TRBJ2-6; 8 nucleotides line up with TRBD2. Germline CDR1 SNHLY, CDR2 FYNNEI. The CDR3 extends over 17 amino acids. CDR3 sequence reads: CANSELRTSFGANVLTF. The CDR3 region has the DNA TGTGCCAACAGTGAACTACGGACTAGCTTTGGGGCCAACGTCCTGACTTTC.

This clonotype was seen only a few times. The chain combines TRBV24-1 with TRBJ2-7; tentatively, D is TRBD1 or TRBD2 (5 bases each). Trimming pared 5 bases from V and 1 base from J, leaving 8 bases between. The CDR3 length is 13 residues. Germline CDR1 KGHDR, CDR2 SFDVKD. CDR3 DNA sequence: TGTGCCACCAGTGGAGGGGCTTCCTACGAGCAGTACTTC. This gives the protein CATSGGASYEQYF.

This clonotype showed up just a few times. The rearrangement joins TRBV29-1 to TRBJ2-5; 10 positions match TRBD1. The J call could be wrong; TRBJ2-7 is a better fit for the DNA end. CDR1 is SQVTM and CDR2 is ANQGSEA in the germline V gene. The CDR3 totals 13 residues. The CDR3 nucleotides read TGCAGCGTTGCGACAGGGGGCTGGAACGAGCAGTACTTC. Translated, it gives CSVATGGWNEQYF.

This clonotype came up a few times. The V call is TRBV14, the J call TRBJ1-4, with TRBD1 matching over 8 bases. V was pared by 4 bases and J by 5 bases, with 6 bases of the junction left unmatched. Germline CDR1 is SGHDN and CDR2 is FVKESK. CDR3 size: 15 residues. This chain's CDR3 is CASSRRTGLNEKLFF. DNA for the CDR3: TGTGCCAGCAGCCGACGGACAGGGCTCAATGAAAAACTGTTTTTT.

The V gene is TRBV6-1, the J gene TRBJ1-5; D not certain. CDR1 MNHNS and CDR2 SASEGT come from the germline V gene. Between the trimmed V and J ends, which lost 1 base and 3 bases, there was a span of 4 bases. The length of the CDR3 is 13 residues. The CDR3 DNA is TGTGCCAGCAGTGAAGTCCCCAATCAGCCCCAGCATTTT. This encodes CASSEVPNQPQHF.

The CDR3, as DNA: TGTGCCAGCAGTTTACTGGGGCACGTACCTCAGCCCCAGCATTTT. It codes for CASSLLGHVPQPQHF. The chain combines TRBV27 with TRBJ1-5; possible D gene TRBD1, 5 bases. This CDR3 has 15 residues. CDR1 is MNHEY, CDR2 SMNVEV, per germline (reference sequence). V was cut by 2 bases and J by 6 bases, with 14 bases left in between.

This clonotype has a handful of counts. The rearrangement joins TRBV6-2 or TRBV6-3 to TRBJ2-3; D could derive from TRBD1 or TRBD2 (5 bases each). V gave up 2 bases and J gave up 3 bases, with 12 bases separating them. Germline V gene sequence: CDR1 MNHEY, CDR2 SVGEGT. The CDR3 length is 15 residues. In DNA, the CDR3 is TGTGCCAGCAGTTACCAGGCTTGGGGGACAGATACGCAGTATTTT. Translation gives CASSYQAWGTDTQYF.

This chain links TRBV12-3 or TRBV12-4 with TRBJ2-7, with 10 bases identical to TRBD1. The J segment lost 1 base and the V segment lost 3 bases, leaving 3 bases of the junction unmatched. The CDR3 length is 15 residues. The CDR3 DNA reads TGTGCCAGCAGTTTTCGGACAGGGGGGTCCTACGAGCAGTACTTC. The encoded protein is CASSFRTGGSYEQYF.

The V call is TRBV20-1, the J call TRBJ1-2; D is perhaps TRBD1 (5 bases). CDR1 DFQATT and CDR2 SNEGSKA come from the germline V gene (reference sequence). The CDR3 is 14 residues long. The V end was cut by 3 bases, the J end by 6 bases, with 17 bases between. The CDR3 region has the DNA TGCAGTGCTAGTGGGGGGTGGGGAGCGGATGGCTACACCTTC. Translating gives CSASGGWGADGYTF.

CDR3 residues: CASSPSSGKTGELFF. In DNA, the CDR3 is TGTGCCAGCAGCCCGTCTAGCGGAAAGACCGGGGAGCTGTTTTTT. This chain uses TRBV7-2 with TRBJ2-2; TRBD2 matches at 7 bases. This CDR3 has 15 residues. The trim removed 5 bases at V and 5 bases at J, leaving 8 bases unmatched. Per germline, CDR1 SGHTA and CDR2 FQGNSA.

The chain uses TRBV6-2 or TRBV6-3 and TRBJ2-7, with unresolved D. There are 11 residues in the CDR3. Germline V gives CDR1 MNHEY, CDR2 SVGEGT. V lost 7 bases to trimming and J lost 4 bases, with 8 bases between them. The CDR3 protein is CASTSLYEQYF. The CDR3 DNA sequence: TGTGCCAGCACCTCTTTATACGAGCAGTACTTC.

The rearrangement links TRBV20-1 to TRBJ2-1; 12 bases line up with TRBD2. CDR1 and CDR2 (germline): DFQATT, SNEGSKA (reference sequence). This CDR3 is 12 amino acids long. CDR3 coding DNA: TGCAGCAGCCTAGCGGGAGGGGTTGAGCAGTTCTTC. This gives the protein CSSLAGGVEQFF.

This chain connects TRBV11-2 to TRBJ2-5; D tentatively reads TRBD1 or TRBD2 (5 bases each). Trimming removed 5 bases from V and 2 bases from J, with 12 bases in between. The CDR3 loop spans 14 amino acids. CDR1 is SGHAT and CDR2 is FQNNGV in the germline V gene. The DNA of the CDR3 is TGTGCCAGCAGCCTTAGTTGGGGGCAAGAGACCCAGTACTTC. Amino acid sequence: CASSLSWGQETQYF.

This clonotype was seen at least ten times. The rearrangement joins TRBV16 to TRBJ1-4; a possible D gene is TRBD1 (5 bases). The V gene lost 4 bases and the J gene lost 5 bases, with 14 bases spanning the gap. The CDR3 runs to 15 residues. From germline, CDR1 is KGHSY and CDR2 FQNENV. This CDR3 reads CASSPARGQNEKLFF. The DNA for the CDR3 is TGTGCCAGCAGCCCAGCAAGGGGCCAGAATGAAAAACTGTTTTTT.

This clonotype appeared a few times. The chain combines TRBV7-2 with TRBJ2-1, with D possibly being TRBD1 (6 bases). This CDR3 spans 17 amino acids. The V gene's germline CDR1 is SGHTA and CDR2 FQGNSA. The germline V and J ends were trimmed by 5 bases and 0 bases, with 17 bases remaining between them. DNA for the CDR3: TGTGCCAGCAGCCCCCGGGACATACGAAGCTCCTACAATGAGCAGTTCTTC. Amino acids: CASSPRDIRSSYNEQFF.

The chain joins TRBV2 to TRBJ1-4; D not certain. Trimming took 1 base from V and 4 from J, leaving 10 bases between them. The CDR3 covers 15 residues. Per germline, CDR1 SNHLY and CDR2 FYNNEI. The CDR3 protein is CASSEGAAINEKLFF. The CDR3 DNA sequence: TGTGCCAGCAGTGAAGGGGCAGCTATTAATGAAAAACTGTTTTTT.

This clonotype showed up just once. The chain uses TRBV27 and TRBJ2-4; 8 nucleotides match TRBD1. The J call may be faulty, since TRBJ2-7 better matches the DNA end. This CDR3 spans 13 amino acids. Germline CDR1 is MNHEY and CDR2 is SMNVEV (reference sequence). Here the CDR3 DNA reads TGTGCCAGCAGAGCGACAGGGGCCTACGAGCAGTACTTC. Translation gives CASRATGAYEQYF.

The rearrangement links TRBV18 to TRBJ2-3, with unresolved D. The germline V gene encodes CDR1 KGHSH and CDR2 LQKENI. The CDR3 sequence is 13 residues long. The ends were cut back, 0 bases at V and 6 bases at J, with 7 bases in the middle. CDR3 DNA sequence: TGTGCCAGCTCACCACCGGGTCTCGATACGCAGTATTTT. Encoded protein: CASSPPGLDTQYF.

The chain has TRBV4-2 and TRBJ2-7, with D possibly being TRBD2 (5 bases). V lost 3 bases to trimming and J lost 7 bases, with 13 bases between them. Germline CDR1 LGHNA, CDR2 YNFKEQ. The CDR3 runs 13 residues. The CDR3 here is CASSQSDYNEQYF. In nucleotides, the CDR3 is TGTGCCAGCAGCCAGTCTGACTACAATGAGCAGTACTTC.

This clonotype was observed a few times. The junction departs from the called germline gene at one end, perhaps through a read error. V is TRBV27 and J is TRBJ2-7, with D perhaps TRBD1 or TRBD2 (5 bases each). The CDR3 is made up of 17 amino acids. From germline, CDR1 is MNHEY and CDR2 SMNVEV (reference sequence). CDR3 residues: CATSLDDSQTVRGEQYF. The CDR3, as DNA: TGTGCCACCAGTTTGGACGACAGCCAGACAGTTCGGGGCGAGCAGTACTTC.

The chain employs TRBV9 and TRBJ2-2; 7 nucleotides agree with TRBD2. The CDR3 length is 15 residues. The trim removed 3 bases at V and 4 bases at J, leaving 6 bases unmatched. CDR1 SGDLS and CDR2 YYNGEE come from the germline V gene. As DNA, the CDR3 is TGTGCCAGCAGCGCTGGGGGAGGGACCACCGGGGAGCTGTTTTTT. This codes for CASSAGGGTTGELFF.

This clonotype was seen a few times. This chain connects TRBV9 to TRBJ2-3; weak D call: TRBD2 (5 bases). V lost 4 bases, J lost 4 bases, and 16 bases lay in between. The CDR3 contains 15 residues. The germline V gene encodes CDR1 SGDLS and CDR2 YYNGEE. CDR3 amino acids: CASSSTGVVPDTQYF. The CDR3 nucleotides read TGTGCCAGCAGCTCCACCGGGGTAGTCCCAGATACGCAGTATTTT.

This clonotype was counted many times. The CDR3 coding sequence is TGCAGTGCTACAGGGACAGGCTTTGGCTACACCTTC. Its protein is CSATGTGFGYTF. The chain links TRBV20-1 to TRBJ1-2; 8 nucleotides match TRBD1. Germline V gene data show CDR1 as DFQATT and CDR2 as SNEGSKA (reference sequence). Trimming cost V 4 bases and J 7 bases; bases outside gene matches: 5. CDR3 size: 12 residues.

The chain couples TRBV28 to TRBJ2-5, with 12 bases matching TRBD2. V shed 6 bases, J shed 5 bases, and the junction held 13 bases outside the gene matches. The CDR3 loop spans 17 amino acids. The V gene's germline CDR1 is MDHEN and CDR2 SYDVKM. In nucleotides, the CDR3 is TGTGCCAGCAGATCGGGGACTAGCGGGCGTGGGGGTGAGACCCAGTACTTC. Protein: CASRSGTSGRGGETQYF.

This clonotype was seen many times. The gene calls are TRBV5-1 and TRBJ2-5; unclear D gene. Germline CDR1 reads SGHRS; CDR2 reads YFSETQ. Trimming took off 2 bases at V and 5 bases at J, with 1 base between the two ends. The CDR3 is made up of 10 amino acids. The CDR3, as DNA: TGCGCCAGCAGCTTCGAGACCCAGTACTTC. It is translated as CASSFETQYF.

The chain uses TRBV2 and TRBJ2-1; D gene unclear. This CDR3 spans 16 amino acids. Germline V gene lookup returns CDR1 SNHLY and CDR2 FYNNEI. V gave up 6 bases and J gave up 1 base, with 16 bases separating them. CDR3 residues: CASRAPDGSSYNEQFF. For the CDR3, the DNA is TGTGCCAGCAGGGCCCCCGACGGCTCTTCCTACAATGAGCAGTTCTTC.

This clonotype was counted ten times or more. The rearrangement joins TRBV29-1 to TRBJ2-3; 9 bases fit TRBD1. The CDR3 length is 17 residues. Germline V lookup: CDR1 SQVTM, CDR2 ANQGSEA. The junction had 13 bases not matched to a gene; V was cut back by 3 bases and J by 3 bases. The CDR3 coding sequence is TGCAGCGTTGATAGGGTCCGAGCGACAGGGGGGACAGATACGCAGTATTTT. Translated: CSVDRVRATGGTDTQYF.